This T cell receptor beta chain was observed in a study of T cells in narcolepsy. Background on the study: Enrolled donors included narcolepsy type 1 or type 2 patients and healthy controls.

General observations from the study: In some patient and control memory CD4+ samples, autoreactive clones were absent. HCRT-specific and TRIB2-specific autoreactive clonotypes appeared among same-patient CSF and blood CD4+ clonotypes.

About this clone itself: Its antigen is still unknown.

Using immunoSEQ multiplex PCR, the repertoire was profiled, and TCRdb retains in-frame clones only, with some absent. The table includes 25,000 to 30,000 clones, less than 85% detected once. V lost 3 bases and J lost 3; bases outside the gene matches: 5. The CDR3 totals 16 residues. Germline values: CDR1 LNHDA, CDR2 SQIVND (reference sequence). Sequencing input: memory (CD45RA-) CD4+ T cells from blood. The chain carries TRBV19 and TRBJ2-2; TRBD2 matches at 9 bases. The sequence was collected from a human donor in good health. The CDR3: CASSIDSGGDTGELFF. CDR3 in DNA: TGTGCCAGTAGTATCGATAGCGGGGGCGACACCGGGGAGCTGTTTTTT. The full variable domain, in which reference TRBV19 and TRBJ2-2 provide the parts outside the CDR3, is DGGITQSPKYLFRKEGQNVTLSCEQNLNHDAMYWYRQDPGQGLRLIYYSQIVNDFQKGDIAEGYSVSREKKESFPLTVTSAQKNPTAFYLCASSIDSGGDTGELFFGEGSRLTVL.